This T cell receptor (beta chain) was sequenced for a study of identifying expanded T cells in peripheral blood. Study-wide findings and caveats: Clone count variance between two-week samples rose with total template count. About 1.2 clones differed between technical replicates, versus approximately 17 and 20 over time.

This table comes from immunoSEQ multiplex PCR, and its TCRdb copy is limited to in-frame clones, with some not included. This sample has about 58,000 clones, with more than 70% found just once. CDR1 is KGHSH and CDR2 is LQKENI in the germline V gene. V shed 2 bases and J shed 6 bases, with 10 bases lying between them. This CDR3 spans 14 amino acids. Collection occurred without any documented infections or immune events in donors. On this clone itself: The antigen remains unidentified.

Sequencing input: blood. J is TRBJ1-4 and V is TRBV18; D uncertain. This TCR was sampled from a person between 18 and 75 years old in good health. This chain's CDR3 is CASSPGGSDEKLFF. CDR3 coding DNA: TGTGCCAGCTCACCAGGAGGGTCTGATGAAAAACTGTTTTTT.